The source of this TCR beta chain is a study of T cells of healthy individuals. One entry per CDR3 protein results from TCRdb running MiXCR on the 5' RACE reads. The sample has around 100,000 distinct CDR3 sequences, 17% seen once. V lost 5 bases and J lost 5, with 16 bases in between. This CDR3 contains 14 residues. CDR1 is SEHNR and CDR2 is FQNEAQ in the germline V gene (reference sequence). This rearrangement joins TRBV7-9 to TRBJ2-7, with D perhaps TRBD2 (5 bases). This TCR was recovered from a human donor in good health. The CDR3 protein is CASSPERDHNEQYF. The CDR3 nucleotides are TGTGCCAGCAGCCCCGAGAGGGATCACAACGAGCAGTACTTC.